This passage covers 18 T cell receptor gamma chains from one sample sequenced in a study of gamma delta lymphoproliferative disorders and STAT genes. TCRdb reanalysed the multiplex PCR reads via CATT. Altogether roughly 860 gamma-chain clones are present, approximately 15% being singletons, with the ten largest covering roughly 35%. Sequencing used genomic DNA taken from PBMCs of patients and controls. Sequenced: blood. The receptors come from a human donor in good health.

This clone qualifies as medium-sized. The V and J genes are TRGV8 and TRGJ1 or TRGJ2. The J gene is not listed in TCRdb, so it was assigned here from a DNA match to germline. Per germline, CDR1 VENAVY and CDR2 YDSYNSRV. The CDR3 is 14 residues long. V shed 2 bases, J shed 4 bases, and the junction held 8 bases outside the gene matches. The CDR3 spells CATWDNSDYYKKLF. In DNA form, the CDR3 reads TGTGCCACCTGGGATAATTCGGACTATTATAAGAAACTCTTT.

By frequency in the sample, this clone is medium-sized. V usage is TRGV5 and J usage is TRGJP1. The J gene is not listed in TCRdb, so it was assigned here from a DNA match to germline. The CDR3 runs to 15 residues. With V trimmed by 0 bases and J by 0 bases, 1 base remained unmatched. Germline V lookup: CDR1 VINAFY, CDR2 YDVSNSKD. This CDR3 reads CATWDRYTTGWFKIF. The DNA of the CDR3 is TGTGCCACCTGGGACAGGTATACCACTGGTTGGTTCAAGATATTT.

By frequency in the sample, this clone is large. The gene calls are TRGV2 and TRGJ1 or TRGJ2. The J gene, absent from TCRdb, was called here by matching the DNA to germline. CDR1 is EGSNGY and CDR2 is YDSYNSKV in the germline V gene. V was clipped by 0 bases and J by 12 bases; unmatched bases: 5. This CDR3 spans 11 amino acids. As DNA, the CDR3 is TGTGCCACCTGGGACGGGCGAATGAAACTCTTT. Its translation is CATWDGRMKLF.

In its sample, this clone is medium-sized (0.01 to 0.1%). The chain is built from TRGV5P and TRGJ1 or TRGJ2. Since TCRdb gives no J gene, matching the DNA to germline was used here to assign it. TRGV5P is marked as a pseudogene. The CDR3 runs to 11 residues. In DNA form, the CDR3 reads TGTGCCACCTGGGGTGTGGATGGGAAACTCTTT. Residues: CATWGVDGKLF.

In its sample, this clone ranks as large. This chain links TRGV10 with TRGJP1. TCRdb gives no J gene; it was assigned here by matching the DNA to germline. TRGV10 qualifies as an ORF whose function is uncertain. The CDR3 consists of 14 residues. V lost 8 bases to trimming and J lost 0 bases; unmatched junction nucleotides: 4. CDR3 loop: CAAWDYTTGWFKIF. Written as DNA, the CDR3 is TGTGCTGCGTGGGATTATACCACTGGTTGGTTCAAGATATTT.

By share of the sample, this clone is medium-sized. The V and J genes are TRGV8 and TRGJP2. As TCRdb names no J gene, one was assigned here on the basis of a DNA match to germline. This CDR3 region has 13 residues. V gave up 6 bases and J gave up 3 bases; unmatched junction bases: 4. Germline V gives CDR1 VENAVY, CDR2 YDSYNSRV. The CDR3 is CATWLCSDWIKTF. The CDR3 DNA reads TGTGCCACCTGGCTCTGTAGTGATTGGATCAAGACGTTT.

This clone was observed once. The chain links TRGV3 to TRGJP2. TCRdb carries no J gene annotation; the J gene was assigned here by matching the DNA with germline. CDR1 and CDR2 (germline): VTNTFY, YDVSTARD (reference sequence). CDR3 length equals 14 residues. After removal of 2 bases from V and 7 bases from J, the junction contained 7 bases not matched to a gene. CDR3 region: CATWDTLNDWIKTF. CDR3 DNA sequence: TGTGCCACCTGGGACACGCTAAATGATTGGATCAAGACGTTT.

This clone is deemed medium-sized. The J gene is TRGJ1 or TRGJ2, the V gene TRGV9. The J gene, absent from TCRdb, was called here by matching the DNA to germline. V was pared by 2 bases and J by 3 bases, with 7 bases of the junction left unmatched. The CDR3 has 14 residues. Germline V gene lookup returns CDR1 GITISATS and CDR2 ISYDGTV (reference sequence). Here the CDR3 reads CALWEAPIYYKKLF. In DNA, the CDR3 is TGTGCCTTGTGGGAGGCGCCCATTTATTATAAGAAACTCTTT.

This clone appeared a few times. A far larger clone is one base from this, pointing to a likely read error. Other DNA sequences in the same sample also yield this CDR3. V and J are TRGV3 and TRGJP1. The J gene, absent from TCRdb, was called here by matching the DNA to germline. The CDR3 consists of 15 residues. With V trimmed by 0 bases and J by 4 bases, 5 bases remained unmatched. The germline V gene has CDR1 VTNTFY and CDR2 YDVSTARD (reference sequence). As DNA, the CDR3 is TGTGCCACCTGGGACAGGTTGGTCACTGGTTGGTTCAAGATATTT. This gives the protein CATWDRLVTGWFKIF.

This clone was found a few times. It is unclear where the CDR3 begins or ends on the DNA, so no DNA is shown, and the CDR3 is as TCRdb lists it. The V gene is TRGV11; the J gene was not called. TRGV11 is labeled an ORF, and its function is uncertain. The CDR3 has 17 residues if both end residues are counted. This CDR3 reads CTTVPAGLGTTGWFKIF.

This clone is labeled as large. This rearrangement joins TRGV10 to TRGJ1 or TRGJ2. TCRdb gives no J gene; it was assigned here by matching the DNA to germline. TRGV10 is reported as an ORF; its role is uncertain. There are 13 residues in the CDR3. With V trimmed by 8 bases and J by 4 bases, 9 bases remained unmatched. Here the CDR3 reads CAAWEPGYYKKLF. CDR3 bases: TGTGCTGCGTGGGAGCCTGGGTATTATAAGAAACTCTTT.

In this sample, this clone is medium-sized. The chain couples TRGV10 to TRGJ1 or TRGJ2. The J gene, missing from TCRdb, was assigned here through DNA to germline matching. TRGV10 has ORF status, its function being uncertain. Trimming removed 8 bases from V and 3 bases from J; junction bases left unmatched: 8. The CDR3 contains 13 residues. The CDR3 DNA reads TGTGCTGCGTGGGACCGGATTTATTATAAGAAACTCTTT. Amino acid sequence: CAAWDRIYYKKLF.

In this sample, this clone is large (0.1 to 1%). This sequence joins TRGV11 and TRGJ1 or TRGJ2. The J gene, absent from TCRdb, was called here by matching the DNA to germline. TRGV11 is labeled an ORF, and its function is uncertain. Trimming took 11 bases from V and 4 from J; bases not matched to a gene: 11. This CDR3 is built from 13 residues. CDR3: CACLAEAYYKKLF. The CDR3 DNA follows: TGTGCCTGCTTGGCGGAGGCCTATTATAAGAAACTCTTT.

This clone ranks as large (0.1 to 1%). The chain uses TRGV8 and TRGJP1. No J segment appears in TCRdb, so it was assigned here by matching the sequence to germline. Trimming cost V 5 bases and J 5 bases; bases outside gene matches: 5. The germline V gene encodes CDR1 VENAVY and CDR2 YDSYNSRV. There are 13 residues in the CDR3. The DNA for the CDR3 is TGTGCCACCTGGGTTTTGACTGGTTGGTTCAAGATATTT. Translated, it gives CATWVLTGWFKIF.

This clone was detected only a few times. The genes are TRGV11 and TRGJ1 or TRGJ2. Matching the DNA to germline supplied the J gene, which TCRdb does not give. TRGV11 is marked as an open reading frame, function uncertain. The V gene end was trimmed by 8 bases and the J gene end by 7 bases; junction bases not matched to a gene: 5. This CDR3 spans 11 amino acids. The CDR3 sequence: CACWNTYKKLF. DNA for the CDR3: TGTGCCTGCTGGAACACCTATAAGAAACTCTTT.

With regard to this clone: No DNA is shown, since the ends of the CDR3 on it are uncertain; the CDR3 is the one TCRdb lists. No J gene was named, though the V gene is TRGV11. TRGV11 is an ORF, with its function uncertain. The CDR3 is 16 residues long, counting both termini. The CDR3 protein is CTTVPASFSSDWIKTF.

A note on this clone: It is unclear where the CDR3 begins or ends on the DNA, so no DNA is shown, and the CDR3 is as TCRdb lists it. The V gene call reads TRGV10; no J gene was called. TRGV10 is flagged as an ORF with uncertain function. Both ends counted, the CDR3 spans 17 residues. CDR3: CAAWGLLRNSLAVEQHF.

The V call is TRGV2, the J call TRGJ1 or TRGJ2. The J gene, not given by TCRdb, was assigned here from a germline match of the nucleotide sequence. Per germline, CDR1 EGSNGY and CDR2 YDSYNSKV. V lost 3 bases and J lost 2; bases outside the gene matches: 10. The CDR3 spans 15 residues. The CDR3 loop reads CATWDQRGHYYKKLF. In DNA, the CDR3 is TGTGCCACCTGGGACCAAAGGGGCCATTATTATAAGAAACTCTTT.